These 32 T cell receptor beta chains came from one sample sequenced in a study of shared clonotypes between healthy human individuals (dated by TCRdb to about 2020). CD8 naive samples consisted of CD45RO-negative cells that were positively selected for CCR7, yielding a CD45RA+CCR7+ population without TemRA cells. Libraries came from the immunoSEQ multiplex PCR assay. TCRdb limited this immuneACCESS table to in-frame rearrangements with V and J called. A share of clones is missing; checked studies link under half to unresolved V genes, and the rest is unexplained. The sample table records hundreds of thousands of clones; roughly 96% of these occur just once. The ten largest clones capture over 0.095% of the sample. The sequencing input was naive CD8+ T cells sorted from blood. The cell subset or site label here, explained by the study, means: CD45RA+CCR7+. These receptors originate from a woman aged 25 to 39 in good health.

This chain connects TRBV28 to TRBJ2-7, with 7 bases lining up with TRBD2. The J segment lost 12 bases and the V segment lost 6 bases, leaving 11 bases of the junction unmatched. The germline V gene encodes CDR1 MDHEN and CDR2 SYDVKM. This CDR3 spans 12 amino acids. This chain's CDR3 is CASSTWGGVRYF. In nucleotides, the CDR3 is TGTGCCAGCAGCACCTGGGGGGGGGTAAGGTACTTC. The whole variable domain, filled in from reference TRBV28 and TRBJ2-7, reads DVKVTQSSRYLVKRTGEKVFLECVQDMDHENMFWYRQDPGLGLRLIYFSYDVKMKEKGDIPEGYSVSREKKERFSLILESASTNQTSMYLCASSTWGGVRYFGPGTRLTVT.

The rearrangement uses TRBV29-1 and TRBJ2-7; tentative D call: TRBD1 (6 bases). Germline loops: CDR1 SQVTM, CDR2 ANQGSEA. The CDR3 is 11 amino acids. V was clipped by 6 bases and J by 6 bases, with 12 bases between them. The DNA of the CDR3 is TGCAGCGTGTACAGGGACGGCGAGCAGTACTTC. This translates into CSVYRDGEQYF.

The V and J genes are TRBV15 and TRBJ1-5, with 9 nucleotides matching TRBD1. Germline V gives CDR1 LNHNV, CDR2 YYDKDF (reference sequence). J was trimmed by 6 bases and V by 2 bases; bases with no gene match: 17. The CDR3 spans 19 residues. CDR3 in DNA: TGTGCCACCAGCAGACCGGGACAGGGAATGCAGTTATTCGGTCAGCCCCAGCATTTT. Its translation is CATSRPGQGMQLFGQPQHF.

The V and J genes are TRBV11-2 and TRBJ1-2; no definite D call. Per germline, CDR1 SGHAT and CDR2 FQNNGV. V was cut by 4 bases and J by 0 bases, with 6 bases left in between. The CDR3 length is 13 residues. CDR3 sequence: CASSWRSNYGYTF. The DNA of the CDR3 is TGTGCCAGCAGCTGGAGATCTAACTATGGCTACACCTTC.

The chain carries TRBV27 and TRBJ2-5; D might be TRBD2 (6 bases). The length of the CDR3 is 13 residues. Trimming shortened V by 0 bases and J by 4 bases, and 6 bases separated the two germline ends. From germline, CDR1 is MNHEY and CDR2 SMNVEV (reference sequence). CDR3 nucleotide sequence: TGTGCCAGCAGTTTATCGGGAGGAGAGACCCAGTACTTC. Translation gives CASSLSGGETQYF.

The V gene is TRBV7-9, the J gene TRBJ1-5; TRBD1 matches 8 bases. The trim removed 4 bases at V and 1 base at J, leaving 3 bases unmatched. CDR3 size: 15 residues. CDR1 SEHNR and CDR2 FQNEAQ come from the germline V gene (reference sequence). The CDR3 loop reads CASSSDRVSNQPQHF. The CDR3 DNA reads TGTGCCAGCAGCTCGGACAGGGTGAGCAATCAGCCCCAGCATTTT.

In DNA, the CDR3 is TGTGCCAGCAGCTTGGGGCCGGGACAGGCCTACGAGCAGTACTTC. It is translated as CASSLGPGQAYEQYF. V usage is TRBV5-6 and J usage is TRBJ2-7, with TRBD1 matching 8 bases. Trimming cost V 0 bases and J 2 bases; bases outside gene matches: 4. CDR1 is SGHDT and CDR2 is YYEEEE in the germline V gene. The CDR3 has 15 amino acids.

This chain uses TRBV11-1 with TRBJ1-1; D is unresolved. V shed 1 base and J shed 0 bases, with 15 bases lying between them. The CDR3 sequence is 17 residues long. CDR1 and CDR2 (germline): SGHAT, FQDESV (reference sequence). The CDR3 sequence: CASSLVFGSSMNTEAFF. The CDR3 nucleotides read TGTGCCAGCAGCTTAGTGTTTGGCAGTAGTATGAACACTGAAGCTTTCTTT.

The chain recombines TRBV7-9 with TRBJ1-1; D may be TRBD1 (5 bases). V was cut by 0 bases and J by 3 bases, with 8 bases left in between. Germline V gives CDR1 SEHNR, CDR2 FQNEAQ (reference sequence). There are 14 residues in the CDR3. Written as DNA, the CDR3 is TGTGCCAGCAGCTTAGCTTTGGGGGACACTGAAGCTTTCTTT. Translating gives CASSLALGDTEAFF.

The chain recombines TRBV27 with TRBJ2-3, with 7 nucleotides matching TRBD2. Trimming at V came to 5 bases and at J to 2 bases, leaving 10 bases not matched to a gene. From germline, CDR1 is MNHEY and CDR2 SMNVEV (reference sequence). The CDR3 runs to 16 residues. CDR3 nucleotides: TGTGCCAGCAGTCTCCTGGCTAGCGGAAACACAGATACGCAGTATTTT. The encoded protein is CASSLLASGNTDTQYF.

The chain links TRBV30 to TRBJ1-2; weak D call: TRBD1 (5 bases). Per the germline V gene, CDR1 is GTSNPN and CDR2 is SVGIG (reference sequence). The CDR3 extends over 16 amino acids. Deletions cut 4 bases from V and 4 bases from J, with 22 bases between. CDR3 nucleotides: TGTGCCTGGACCGTAAGAGGTGAGGGGATCGGCTATGGCTACACCTTC. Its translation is CAWTVRGEGIGYGYTF.

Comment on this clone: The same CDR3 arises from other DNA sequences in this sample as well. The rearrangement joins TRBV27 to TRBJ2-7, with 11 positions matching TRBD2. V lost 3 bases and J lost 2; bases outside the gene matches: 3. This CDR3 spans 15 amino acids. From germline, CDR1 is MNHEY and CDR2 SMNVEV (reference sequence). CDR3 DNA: TGTGCCAGCAGTTTCGGGACTAGCGGCCCCTACGAGCAGTACTTC. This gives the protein CASSFGTSGPYEQYF.

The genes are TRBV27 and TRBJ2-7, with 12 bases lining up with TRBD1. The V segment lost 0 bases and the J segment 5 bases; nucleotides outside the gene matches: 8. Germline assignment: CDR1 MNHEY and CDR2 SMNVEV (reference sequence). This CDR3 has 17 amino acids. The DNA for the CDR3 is TGTGCCAGCAGTTTATCCCCCGGGACAGGGGGCTTTAACGAGCAGTACTTC. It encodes CASSLSPGTGGFNEQYF.

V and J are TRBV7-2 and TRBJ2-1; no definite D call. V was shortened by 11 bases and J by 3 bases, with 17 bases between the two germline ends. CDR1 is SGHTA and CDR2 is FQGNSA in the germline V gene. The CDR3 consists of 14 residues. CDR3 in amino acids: CASEKGQNYNEQFF. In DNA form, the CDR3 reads TGTGCCTCGGAAAAGGGCCAGAACTACAATGAGCAGTTCTTC.

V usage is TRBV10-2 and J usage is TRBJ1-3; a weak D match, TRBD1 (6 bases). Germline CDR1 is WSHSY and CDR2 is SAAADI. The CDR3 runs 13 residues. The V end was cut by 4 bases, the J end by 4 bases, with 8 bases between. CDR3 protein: CASSAGDGNTIYF. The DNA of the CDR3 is TGCGCCAGCAGTGCAGGGGACGGAAACACCATATATTTT.

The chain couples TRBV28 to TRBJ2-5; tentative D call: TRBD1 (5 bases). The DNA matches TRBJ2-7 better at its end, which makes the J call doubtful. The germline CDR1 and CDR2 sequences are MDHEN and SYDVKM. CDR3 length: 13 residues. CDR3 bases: TGTGCCAGCAGTTTTCAGGGTTCTCACGAGCAGTACTTC. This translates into CASSFQGSHEQYF.

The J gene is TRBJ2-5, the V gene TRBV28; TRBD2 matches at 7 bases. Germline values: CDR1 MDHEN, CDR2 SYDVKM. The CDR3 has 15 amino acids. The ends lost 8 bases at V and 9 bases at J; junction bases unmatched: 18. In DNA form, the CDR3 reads TGTGCCAGCGCCGTAACGGCTAGCGGTATCGGAGCCCAGTACTTC. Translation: CASAVTASGIGAQYF.

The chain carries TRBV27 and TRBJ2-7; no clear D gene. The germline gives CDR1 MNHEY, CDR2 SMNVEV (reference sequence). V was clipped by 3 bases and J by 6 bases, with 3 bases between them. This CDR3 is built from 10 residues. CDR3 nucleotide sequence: TGTGCCAGCAGTTTCTCCGAGCAGTACTTC. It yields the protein CASSFSEQYF.

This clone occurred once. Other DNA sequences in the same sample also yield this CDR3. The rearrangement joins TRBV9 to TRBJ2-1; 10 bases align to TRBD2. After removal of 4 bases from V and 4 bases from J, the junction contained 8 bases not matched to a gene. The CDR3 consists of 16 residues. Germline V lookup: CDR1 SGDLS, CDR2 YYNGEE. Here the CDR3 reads CASSPQTSGPYNEQFF. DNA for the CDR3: TGTGCCAGCAGCCCCCAGACTAGCGGGCCTTACAATGAGCAGTTCTTC.

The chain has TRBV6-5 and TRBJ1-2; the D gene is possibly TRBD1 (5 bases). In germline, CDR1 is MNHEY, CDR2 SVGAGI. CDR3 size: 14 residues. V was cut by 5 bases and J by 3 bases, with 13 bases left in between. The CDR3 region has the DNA TGTGCCAGCAGTATCAGGGTTGGATACTATGGCTACACCTTC. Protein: CASSIRVGYYGYTF.

The CDR3 coding sequence is TGTGCCAGCAGCCAGCCACCGGGACTTGAAGCTTTCTTT. As protein: CASSQPPGLEAFF. The rearrangement joins TRBV6-5 to TRBJ1-1, with D possibly being TRBD1 (5 bases). CDR1 and CDR2 from the germline V gene are MNHEY and SVGAGI. V dropped 6 bases and J dropped 7 bases, with 15 bases sitting between them. The CDR3 length is 13 residues.

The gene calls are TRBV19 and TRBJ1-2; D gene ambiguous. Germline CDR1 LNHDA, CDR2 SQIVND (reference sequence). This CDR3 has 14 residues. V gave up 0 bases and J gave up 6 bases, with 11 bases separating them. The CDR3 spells CASSIDLEVDGYTF. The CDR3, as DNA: TGTGCCAGTAGTATAGATTTGGAAGTCGATGGCTACACCTTC.

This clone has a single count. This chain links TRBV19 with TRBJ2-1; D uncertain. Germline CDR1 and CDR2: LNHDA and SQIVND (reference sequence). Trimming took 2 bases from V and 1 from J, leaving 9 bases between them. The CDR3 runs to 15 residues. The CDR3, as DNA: TGTGCCAGTAGTATACTCCTTACATCCTACAATGAGCAGTTCTTC. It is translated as CASSILLTSYNEQFF.

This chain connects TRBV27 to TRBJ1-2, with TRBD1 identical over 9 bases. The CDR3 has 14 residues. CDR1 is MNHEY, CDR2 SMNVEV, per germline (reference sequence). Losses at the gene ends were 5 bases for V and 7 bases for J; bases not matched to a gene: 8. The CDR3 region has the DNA TGTGCCAGCAGTACCTCCGGGACAGGGTCTGGCTACACCTTC. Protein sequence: CASSTSGTGSGYTF.

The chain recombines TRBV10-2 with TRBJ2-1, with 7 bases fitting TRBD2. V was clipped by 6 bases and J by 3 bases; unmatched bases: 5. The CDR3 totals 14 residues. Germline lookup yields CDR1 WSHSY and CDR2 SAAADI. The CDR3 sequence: CASRGAGLYNEQFF. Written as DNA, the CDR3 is TGCGCCAGCAGGGGAGCGGGGCTCTACAATGAGCAGTTCTTC.

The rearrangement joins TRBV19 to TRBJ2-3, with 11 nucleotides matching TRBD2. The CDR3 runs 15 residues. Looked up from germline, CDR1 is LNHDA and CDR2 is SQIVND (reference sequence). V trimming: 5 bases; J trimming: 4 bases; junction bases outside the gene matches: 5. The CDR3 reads CASSAGTSGADTQYF. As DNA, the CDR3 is TGTGCCAGTAGTGCCGGGACTAGCGGTGCAGATACGCAGTATTTT.

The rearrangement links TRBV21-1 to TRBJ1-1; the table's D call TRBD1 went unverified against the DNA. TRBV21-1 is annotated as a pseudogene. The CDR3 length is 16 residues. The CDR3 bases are TGTGCCAGCAGCAAGGACCCAAGGAACAGGGGCACTGAAGCTTTCTTT. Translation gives CASSKDPRNRGTEAFF.

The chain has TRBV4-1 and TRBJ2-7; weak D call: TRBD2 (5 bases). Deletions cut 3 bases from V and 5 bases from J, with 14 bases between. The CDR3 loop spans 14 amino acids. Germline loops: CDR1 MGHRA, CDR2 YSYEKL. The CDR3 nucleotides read TGCGCCAGCAGCCAGGGTCGGGGATCCGACGAGCAGTACTTC. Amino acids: CASSQGRGSDEQYF.

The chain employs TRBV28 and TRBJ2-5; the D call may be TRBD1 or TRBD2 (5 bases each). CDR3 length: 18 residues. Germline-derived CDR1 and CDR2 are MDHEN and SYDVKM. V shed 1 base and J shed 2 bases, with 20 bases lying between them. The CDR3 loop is CASSLSSALGDQQETQYF. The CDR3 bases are TGTGCCAGCAGTTTATCTTCGGCGCTCGGGGACCAACAAGAGACCCAGTACTTC.

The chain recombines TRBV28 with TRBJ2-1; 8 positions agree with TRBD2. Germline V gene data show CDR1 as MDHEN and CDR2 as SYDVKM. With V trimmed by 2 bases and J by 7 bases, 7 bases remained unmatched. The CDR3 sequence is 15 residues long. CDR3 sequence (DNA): TGTGCCAGCAGTTTAGTAGCGGGGCTCCGGAATGAGCAGTTCTTC. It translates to CASSLVAGLRNEQFF.

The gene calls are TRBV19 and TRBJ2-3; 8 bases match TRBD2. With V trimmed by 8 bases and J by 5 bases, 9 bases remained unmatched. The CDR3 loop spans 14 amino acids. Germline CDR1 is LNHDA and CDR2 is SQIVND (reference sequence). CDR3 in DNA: TGTGCCAGTGATACTAGCGGTTCGGGAGATACGCAGTATTTT. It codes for CASDTSGSGDTQYF.

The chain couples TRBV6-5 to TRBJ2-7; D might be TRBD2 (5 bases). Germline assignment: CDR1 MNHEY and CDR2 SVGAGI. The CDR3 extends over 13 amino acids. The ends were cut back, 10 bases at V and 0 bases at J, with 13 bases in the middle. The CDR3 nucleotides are TGTGCCACGTTTGTGGACTTCTCCTACGAGCAGTACTTC. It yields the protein CATFVDFSYEQYF.